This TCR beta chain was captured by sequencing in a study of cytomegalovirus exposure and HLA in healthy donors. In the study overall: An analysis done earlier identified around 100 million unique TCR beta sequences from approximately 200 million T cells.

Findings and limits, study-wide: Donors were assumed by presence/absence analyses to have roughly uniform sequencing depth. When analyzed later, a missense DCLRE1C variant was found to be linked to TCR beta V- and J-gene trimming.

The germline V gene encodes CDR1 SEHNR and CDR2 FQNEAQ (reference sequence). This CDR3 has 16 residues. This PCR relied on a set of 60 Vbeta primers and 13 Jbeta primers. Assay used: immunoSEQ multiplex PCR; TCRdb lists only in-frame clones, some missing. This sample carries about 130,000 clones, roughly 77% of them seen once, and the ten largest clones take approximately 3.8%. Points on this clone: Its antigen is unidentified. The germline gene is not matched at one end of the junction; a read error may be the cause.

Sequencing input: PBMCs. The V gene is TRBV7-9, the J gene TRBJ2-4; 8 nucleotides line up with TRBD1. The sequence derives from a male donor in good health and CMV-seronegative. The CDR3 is CASTTGTGLAKNSQYF. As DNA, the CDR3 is TGTGCCAGCACCACCGGGACAGGCCTAGCCAAAAACAGTCAGTACTTC.